The next 12 T cell receptor beta chains were all read from a single sample in a study of blood T cell repertoires in COVID-19. Method: immunoSEQ multiplex PCR; TCRdb's copy keeps in-frame clones and lacks some. The sample holds roughly 150,000 clones, roughly three quarters seen once. Material for sequencing was peripheral blood. Every receptor here comes from a man aged 55 to 70 with acute or convalescent COVID-19.

The chain is built from TRBV18 and TRBJ1-2; perhaps TRBD1 as D (6 bases). The CDR3 is made up of 14 amino acids. The V and J ends lost 1 base and 6 bases respectively, with 12 bases between them. The germline V gene has CDR1 KGHSH and CDR2 LQKENI. The CDR3 coding sequence is TGTGCCAGCTCACCACAACATCAGGGGCATGGCTACACCTTC. This gives the protein CASSPQHQGHGYTF.

V gene TRBV5-1 combines with J gene TRBJ2-1; 7 bases fit TRBD1. Germline CDR1 SGHRS, CDR2 YFSETQ. CDR3 length: 15 amino acids. Losses at the gene ends were 2 bases for V and 0 bases for J; bases not matched to a gene: 2. The CDR3 region has the DNA TGCGCCAGCAGCTTCACAGGGGTCTCCTACAATGAGCAGTTCTTC. Encoded protein: CASSFTGVSYNEQFF.

This sequence joins TRBV4-2 and TRBJ2-1; D might be TRBD2 (6 bases). This CDR3 region has 14 residues. Trimming cost V 0 bases and J 13 bases, with 16 bases left between them. The germline gives CDR1 LGHNA, CDR2 YNFKEQ. The CDR3 coding sequence is TGTGCCAGCAGCCAAGAAATGGGCGGGGTTAGTCAGTTCTTC. Amino acid sequence: CASSQEMGGVSQFF.

Remarks on this clone: The sample has other DNA sequences that encode this CDR3 too. V and J are TRBV3-1 (or the pseudogene TRBV3-2) and TRBJ2-1, with D hard to call. This CDR3 contains 12 residues. Germline V gives CDR1 LGHDT, CDR2 YNNKEL (reference sequence). V lost 4 bases and J 7 bases, leaving 8 bases between the germline ends. CDR3 nucleotide sequence: TGTGCCAGCAGCCCCTCGAGGAATGAGCAGTTCTTC. Protein: CASSPSRNEQFF.

The J gene is TRBJ2-6, the V gene TRBV4-1; 7 bases agree with TRBD2. Germline trimming cut 2 bases from V and 4 bases from J; bases unmatched to any gene: 5. In germline, CDR1 is MGHRA, CDR2 YSYEKL. CDR3 length equals 16 residues. This chain's CDR3 is CASSQSGNLGANVLTF. CDR3 bases: TGCGCCAGCAGCCAAAGCGGGAACCTGGGGGCCAACGTCCTGACTTTC.

The chain is built from TRBV6-5 and TRBJ1-2; D gene uncertain. CDR1 is MNHEY, CDR2 SVGAGI, per germline. The V end was cut by 7 bases, the J end by 7 bases, with 16 bases between. The CDR3 consists of 13 residues. CDR3 protein: CASTSDNPLGYTF. The CDR3 DNA reads as TGTGCCAGCACCTCCGACAATCCCCTTGGCTACACCTTC.

This clone was detected only once. The V and J genes are TRBV28 and TRBJ2-7; the D is unclear. V was pared by 6 bases and J by 9 bases, with 15 bases between. Germline-derived CDR1 and CDR2 are MDHEN and SYDVKM. The CDR3 totals 12 residues. CDR3 protein: CASSRQALAQYF. In DNA, the CDR3 is TGTGCCAGCAGCCGACAAGCTCTGGCGCAGTACTTC.

This clone has just a few counts. J is TRBJ2-7 and V is TRBV10-1; D may be TRBD1 (5 bases). V was clipped by 2 bases and J by 6 bases, with 8 bases between them. CDR1 is WNHNN, CDR2 SYGVQD, per germline (reference sequence). This CDR3 contains 12 residues. CDR3 sequence (DNA): TGCGCCAGCAGTGAGGCCCAGGGCGAGCAGTACTTC. Amino acid sequence: CASSEAQGEQYF.

The chain joins TRBV6-5 to TRBJ1-2; D may be TRBD1 (6 bases). Trimming removed 6 bases at V and 2 bases at J, with 16 bases between. The CDR3 consists of 15 residues. Germline CDR1 is MNHEY and CDR2 is SVGAGI. In nucleotides, the CDR3 is TGTGCCAGCAGCTCCCCGGCGGGGGGCAACTATGGCTACACCTTC. It encodes CASSSPAGGNYGYTF.

The chain carries TRBV29-1 and TRBJ2-7, with D tentatively TRBD1 (6 bases). Trimming removed 6 bases from V and 4 bases from J, with 16 bases in between. From germline, CDR1 is SQVTM and CDR2 ANQGSEA. The CDR3 contains 13 residues. The CDR3 protein is CSVRQAAKYEQYF. Written as DNA, the CDR3 is TGCAGCGTCAGACAGGCCGCTAAGTACGAGCAGTACTTC.

This clone was seen a handful of times. This chain links TRBV2 with TRBJ2-1, with TRBD2 identical over 11 bases. V shed 7 bases, J shed 5 bases, and the junction held 4 bases outside the gene matches. Germline CDR1 and CDR2: SNHLY and FYNNEI. The CDR3 consists of 14 residues. The chain's CDR3 is CASTLAGGNNEQFF. CDR3 coding DNA: TGTGCCAGCACTCTAGCGGGGGGAAACAATGAGCAGTTCTTC.

The chain has TRBV3-1 (or the pseudogene TRBV3-2) and TRBJ2-1, with 11 nucleotides matching TRBD1. Trimming removed 3 bases from V and 7 bases from J; junction bases left unmatched: 11. Germline V gene data show CDR1 as LGHDT and CDR2 as YNNKEL (reference sequence). The CDR3 covers 17 residues. CDR3 protein: CASSHWTGGYNGNEQFF. CDR3 DNA: TGTGCCAGCAGCCACTGGACAGGGGGCTATAACGGGAATGAGCAGTTCTTC.